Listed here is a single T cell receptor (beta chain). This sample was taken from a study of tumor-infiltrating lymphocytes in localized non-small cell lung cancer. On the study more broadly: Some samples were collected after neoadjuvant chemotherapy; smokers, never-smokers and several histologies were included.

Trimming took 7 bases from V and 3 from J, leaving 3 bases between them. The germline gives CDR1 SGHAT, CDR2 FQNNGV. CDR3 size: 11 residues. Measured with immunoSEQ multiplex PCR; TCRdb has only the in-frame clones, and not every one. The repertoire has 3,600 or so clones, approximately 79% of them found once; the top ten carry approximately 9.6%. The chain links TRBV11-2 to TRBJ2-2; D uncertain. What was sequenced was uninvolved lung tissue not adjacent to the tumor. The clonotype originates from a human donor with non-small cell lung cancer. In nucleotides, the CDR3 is TGTGCCAGCACCTACACCGGGGAGCTGTTTTTT. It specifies CASTYTGELFF.